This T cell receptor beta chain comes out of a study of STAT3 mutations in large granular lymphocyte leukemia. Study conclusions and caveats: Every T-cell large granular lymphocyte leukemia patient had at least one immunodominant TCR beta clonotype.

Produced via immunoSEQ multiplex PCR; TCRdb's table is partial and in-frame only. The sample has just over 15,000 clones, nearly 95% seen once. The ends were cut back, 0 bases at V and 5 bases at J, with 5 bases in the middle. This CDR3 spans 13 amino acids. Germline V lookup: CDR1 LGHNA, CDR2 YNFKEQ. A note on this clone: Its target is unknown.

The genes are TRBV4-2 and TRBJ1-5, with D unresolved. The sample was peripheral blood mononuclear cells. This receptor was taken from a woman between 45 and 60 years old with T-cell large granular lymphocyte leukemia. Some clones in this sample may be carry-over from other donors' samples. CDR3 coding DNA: TGTGCCAGCAGCCAAGATCCCGATCAGCCCCAGCATTTT. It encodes CASSQDPDQPQHF.